The entry below describes one TCR beta chain. Its antigen remains unknown. The sequenced template was RNA, covering the TCR beta CDR3 region. First-round RT-PCR relied on HTBI primers, and a second-round multiplex PCR came next. One entry per CDR3 protein, called by TCRdb with MiXCR from the multiplex PCR reads. The table includes around 1,200,000 distinct CDR3 sequences, about 40% detected once. This sample was included in a study of Graves' ophthalmopathy and Graves' hyperthyroidism. Study outcomes and limitations: Ophthalmopathy versus stable hyperthyroidism: 13-signature model gave around 90% sensitivity, 75% to 82% specificity. Most thyroid clonotypes expanded beyond 0.001 frequency were also found in blood.

Newly diagnosed, the hyperthyroidism patients had under 2 months' duration and were aged 18 to 65. Unmatched junction bases numbered 6, after V lost 5 bases and J lost 5 bases. Germline assignment: CDR1 MNHEY and CDR2 SMNVEV (reference sequence). The CDR3 has 14 residues. V is TRBV27 and J is TRBJ2-7; 10 bases line up with TRBD1. This receptor was taken from an adult man with Graves' hyperthyroidism. The sample comprised peripheral blood or thyroid tissue (not recorded which). DNA of the CDR3: TGTGCCAGCAGTACGGACAGGGGGGTTCACGAGCAGTACTTC. Its protein is CASSTDRGVHEQYF.